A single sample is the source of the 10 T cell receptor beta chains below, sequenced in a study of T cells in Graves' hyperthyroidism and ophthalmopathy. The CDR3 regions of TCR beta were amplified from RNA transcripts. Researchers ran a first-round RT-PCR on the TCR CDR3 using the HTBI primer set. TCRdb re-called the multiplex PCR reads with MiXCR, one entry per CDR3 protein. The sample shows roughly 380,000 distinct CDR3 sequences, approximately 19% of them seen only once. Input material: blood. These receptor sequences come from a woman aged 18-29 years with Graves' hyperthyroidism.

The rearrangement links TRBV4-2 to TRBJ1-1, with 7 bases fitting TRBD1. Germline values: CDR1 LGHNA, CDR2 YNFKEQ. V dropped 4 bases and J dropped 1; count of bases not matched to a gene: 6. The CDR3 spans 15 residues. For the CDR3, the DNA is TGTGCCAGCAGCCTAGAAAGGGACAGGAACACTGAAGCTTTCTTT. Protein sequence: CASSLERDRNTEAFF.

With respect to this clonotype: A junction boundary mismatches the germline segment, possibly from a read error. CDR3 sequence: CASSRGQGENTEACF. The CDR3 DNA sequence: TGCGCCAGCAGCCGCGGACAGGGGGAGAACACTGAAGCTTGCTTT. This chain connects TRBV5-1 to TRBJ1-1; 10 nucleotides match TRBD1. This CDR3 spans 15 amino acids. Germline CDR1 and CDR2: SGHRS and YFSETQ.

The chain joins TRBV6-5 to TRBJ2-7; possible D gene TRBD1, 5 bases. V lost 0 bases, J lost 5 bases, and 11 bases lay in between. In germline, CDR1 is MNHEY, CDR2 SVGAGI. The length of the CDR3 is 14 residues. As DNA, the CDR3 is TGTGCCAGCAGTTACTCACGGCAGGGCCACGAGCAGTACTTC. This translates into CASSYSRQGHEQYF.

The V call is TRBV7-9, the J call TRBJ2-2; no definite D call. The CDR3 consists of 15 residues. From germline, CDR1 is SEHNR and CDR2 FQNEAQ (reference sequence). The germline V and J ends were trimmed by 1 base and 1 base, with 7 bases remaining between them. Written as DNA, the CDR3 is TGTGCCAGCAGCTTAGGGGAAATGAACACCGGGGAGCTGTTTTTT. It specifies CASSLGEMNTGELFF.

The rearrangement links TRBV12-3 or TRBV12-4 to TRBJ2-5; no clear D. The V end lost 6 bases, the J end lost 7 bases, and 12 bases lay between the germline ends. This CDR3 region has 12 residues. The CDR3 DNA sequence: TGTGCCAGCAGCCCCGAACCAGGGACCCAGTACTTC. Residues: CASSPEPGTQYF.

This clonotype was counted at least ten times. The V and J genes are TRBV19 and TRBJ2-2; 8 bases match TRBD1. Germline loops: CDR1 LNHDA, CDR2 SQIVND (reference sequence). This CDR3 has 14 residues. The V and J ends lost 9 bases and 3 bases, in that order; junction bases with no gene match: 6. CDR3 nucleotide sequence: TGTGCCAGCCAGGGGGCTAGTGACACCGGGGAGCTGTTTTTT. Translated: CASQGASDTGELFF.

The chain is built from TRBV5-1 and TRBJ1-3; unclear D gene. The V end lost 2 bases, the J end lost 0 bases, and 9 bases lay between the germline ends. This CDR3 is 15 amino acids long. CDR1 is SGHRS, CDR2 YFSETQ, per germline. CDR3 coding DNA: TGCGCCAGCAGCTTATCTGCGGTCTCTGGAAACACCATATATTTT. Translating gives CASSLSAVSGNTIYF.

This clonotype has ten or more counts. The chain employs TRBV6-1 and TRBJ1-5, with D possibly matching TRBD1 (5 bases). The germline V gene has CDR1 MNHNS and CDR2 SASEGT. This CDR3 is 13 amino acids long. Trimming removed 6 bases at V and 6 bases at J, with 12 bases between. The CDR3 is CASRSGFRQPQHF. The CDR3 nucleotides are TGTGCCAGCAGATCAGGGTTTCGTCAGCCCCAGCATTTT.

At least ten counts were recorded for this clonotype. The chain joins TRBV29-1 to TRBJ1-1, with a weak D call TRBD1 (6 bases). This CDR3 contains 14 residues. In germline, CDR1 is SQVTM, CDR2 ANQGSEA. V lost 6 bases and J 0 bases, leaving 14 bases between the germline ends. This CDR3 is CSVYRVDMNTEAFF. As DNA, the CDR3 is TGCAGCGTATACAGGGTCGATATGAACACTGAAGCTTTCTTT. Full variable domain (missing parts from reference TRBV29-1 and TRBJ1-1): SAVISQKPSRDICQRGTSLTIQCQVDSQVTMMFWYRQQPGQSLTLIATANQGSEATYESGFVIDKFPISRPNLTFSTLTVSNMSPEDSSIYLCSVYRVDMNTEAFFGQGTRLTVV.

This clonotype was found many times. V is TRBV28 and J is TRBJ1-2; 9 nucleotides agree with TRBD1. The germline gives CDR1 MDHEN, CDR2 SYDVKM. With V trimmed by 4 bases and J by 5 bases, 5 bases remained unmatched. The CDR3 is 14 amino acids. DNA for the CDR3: TGTGCCAGCAGTTATTCGGGACAGGGATATGGCTACACCTTC. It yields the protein CASSYSGQGYGYTF.